Sequencing of this T cell receptor (beta chain) was carried out in a study of shared clonotypes between healthy human individuals. The CDR3 loop spans 15 amino acids. After removal of 3 bases from V and 3 bases from J, the junction contained 5 bases not matched to a gene. Germline V CDR1 and CDR2: KGHSH, LQKENI. The method was immunoSEQ multiplex PCR; TCRdb's version includes in-frame clones alone and lacks a portion of them. The sample records 190,000 or so clones, approximately 61% being singletons. This clonotype was sampled from a man aged 25 to 45 in good health. Sequenced sample: memory CD4+ T cells sorted from blood. As for subset: CD45RA-negative fraction. This rearrangement joins TRBV18 to TRBJ2-7, with 10 bases aligning to TRBD1. The CDR3 nucleotides read TGTGCCAGCTCACCTGGAGGGGACAGGGGCTACGAGCAGTACTTC. Its translation is CASSPGGDRGYEQYF.